A selection of T cell receptor beta chains follows, all from one sample in a study of vaccination effects on CD4 cells after COVID-19. Using immunoSEQ multiplex PCR, the repertoire was profiled, and TCRdb retains in-frame clones only, with some absent. Of around 71,000 clones detected, approximately 79% appear once; the ten largest clones hold about 4.1%. The antigens of these receptors remain unknown. Sequences were derived from CD4+ T cells from PBMCs cultured with HCoV-OC43 spike peptides, sampled before COVID-19 vaccination. Receptor source: a human donor who received a COVID-19 vaccine. The CDR3 runs from the conserved cysteine through the conserved F or W. Each record gives: V gene, clone size, D gene, J gene, CDR3 protein, CDR3 DNA. The D gene is left open where the match is weak. Size is stated for part of the rows, as once, few or many counts, or as a class when the clone is expanded.

v_call: TRBV10-3
clone_size: NA
d_call: NA
j_call: TRBJ1-2
cdr3_aa: CAISVQPSYGYTF
cdr3_nt: TGTGCCATCAGTGTACAGCCCAGCTATGGCTACACCTTC

v_call: TRBV29-1
clone_size: NA
d_call: TRBD1
j_call: TRBJ1-2
cdr3_aa: CSVDTGTGGDGYTF
cdr3_nt: TGCAGCGTAGATACCGGGACAGGGGGAGATGGCTACACCTTC

v_call: TRBV1
clone_size: few
d_call: NA
j_call: TRBJ1-2
cdr3_aa: CTSAPGEYNYGYTF
cdr3_nt: TGCACCAGCGCCCCTGGGGAATACAACTATGGCTACACCTTC

v_call: TRBV28
clone_size: few
d_call: NA
j_call: TRBJ2-6
cdr3_aa: CASSDGTPGANVLTF
cdr3_nt: TGTGCCAGCAGTGACGGGACACCTGGGGCCAACGTCCTGACTTTC

v_call: TRBV7-2
clone_size: NA
d_call: NA
j_call: TRBJ1-3
cdr3_aa: CASSLGRGAGNTIYF
cdr3_nt: TGTGCCAGCAGCTTAGGGCGGGGCGCAGGAAACACCATATATTTT

v_call: TRBV5-1
clone_size: NA
d_call: NA
j_call: TRBJ1-4
cdr3_aa: CASSGQPEATNEKLFF
cdr3_nt: TGCGCCAGCAGCGGACAGCCGGAAGCGACTAATGAAAAACTGTTTTTT

v_call: TRBV29-1
clone_size: NA
d_call: TRBD1
j_call: TRBJ1-2
cdr3_aa: CSGGTVGGYTF
cdr3_nt: TGCAGCGGGGGGACAGTCGGGGGCTACACCTTC

v_call: TRBV7-2
clone_size: few
d_call: NA
j_call: TRBJ2-1
cdr3_aa: CASSLRTYNEQFF
cdr3_nt: TGTGCCAGCAGCCTGAGGACTTACAATGAGCAGTTCTTC

v_call: TRBV2
clone_size: NA
d_call: NA
j_call: TRBJ2-1
cdr3_aa: CASSDQGAYNEQFF
cdr3_nt: TGTGCCAGCAGTGACCAGGGAGCCTACAATGAGCAGTTCTTC

v_call: TRBV11-1
clone_size: NA
d_call: TRBD1
j_call: TRBJ2-1
cdr3_aa: CASSLRGDRGYNEQFF
cdr3_nt: TGTGCCAGCAGCCTTAGAGGGGACAGGGGCTACAATGAGCAGTTCTTC

v_call: TRBV19
clone_size: NA
d_call: TRBD1
j_call: TRBJ1-4
cdr3_aa: CASSIRWRGRDQEKLFF
cdr3_nt: TGTGCCAGTAGTATTCGGTGGAGGGGGCGAGATCAAGAAAAACTGTTTTTT

v_call: TRBV10-2
clone_size: few
d_call: NA
j_call: TRBJ1-5
cdr3_aa: CASSLSGQGGNQPQHF
cdr3_nt: TGCGCCAGCAGCCTATCTGGGCAGGGAGGCAATCAGCCCCAGCATTTT

v_call: TRBV18
clone_size: few
d_call: TRBD1
j_call: TRBJ1-5
cdr3_aa: CASSLGDSRNQPQHF
cdr3_nt: TGTGCCAGCTCACTAGGGGACAGCCGAAATCAGCCCCAGCATTTT

v_call: TRBV5-4
clone_size: NA
d_call: NA
j_call: TRBJ2-3
cdr3_aa: CASSLGGVTDTQYF
cdr3_nt: TGTGCCAGCAGCTTGGGAGGGGTCACAGATACGCAGTATTTT

v_call: TRBV24-1
clone_size: NA
d_call: TRBD1
j_call: TRBJ1-2
cdr3_aa: CATSDAGTANYGYTF
cdr3_nt: TGTGCCACCAGTGATGCCGGGACAGCTAACTATGGCTACACCTTC

v_call: TRBV28
clone_size: NA
d_call: NA
j_call: TRBJ2-1
cdr3_aa: CASNPRGRGAYEQFF
cdr3_nt: TGTGCCAGCAATCCAAGGGGGCGGGGGGCCTATGAGCAGTTCTTC

v_call: TRBV6-5
clone_size: NA
d_call: NA
j_call: TRBJ1-1
cdr3_aa: CASTRHLNTEAFF
cdr3_nt: TGTGCCAGCACCCGACATTTGAACACTGAAGCTTTCTTT

v_call: TRBV10-3
clone_size: NA
d_call: NA
j_call: TRBJ1-2
cdr3_aa: CAISESSGLGYTF
cdr3_nt: TGTGCCATCAGTGAGTCTAGCGGCCTTGGCTACACCTTC

v_call: TRBV12-2
clone_size: few
d_call: NA
j_call: TRBJ1-3
cdr3_aa: CASRLQFLGTGNTIYF
cdr3_nt: TGTGCAAGTCGCTTACAGTTTCTGGGAACTGGAAACACCATATATTTT

v_call: TRBV10-1
clone_size: NA
d_call: TRBD2
j_call: TRBJ2-1
cdr3_aa: CASSEETSGVNEQFF
cdr3_nt: TGCGCCAGCAGTGAGGAGACTAGCGGGGTCAATGAGCAGTTCTTC

v_call: TRBV2
clone_size: NA
d_call: NA
j_call: TRBJ1-5
cdr3_aa: CASSEGRGNQPQHF
cdr3_nt: TGTGCCAGCAGTGAAGGACGGGGGAATCAGCCCCAGCATTTT

v_call: TRBV3-1/TRBV3-2
clone_size: NA
d_call: NA
j_call: TRBJ1-6
cdr3_aa: CASSQQGNNSPLHF
cdr3_nt: TGTGCCAGCAGCCAACAGGGGAATAATTCACCCCTCCACTTT

v_call: TRBV7-2
clone_size: few
d_call: NA
j_call: TRBJ2-3
cdr3_aa: CASSLDRGTDTQYF
cdr3_nt: TGTGCCAGCAGCTTAGATCGAGGCACAGATACGCAGTATTTT

v_call: TRBV29-1
clone_size: NA
d_call: NA
j_call: TRBJ2-5
cdr3_aa: CSVWKGRETQYF
cdr3_nt: TGCAGCGTTTGGAAAGGGCGAGAGACCCAGTACTTC

v_call: TRBV7-3
clone_size: NA
d_call: NA
j_call: TRBJ1-4
cdr3_aa: CASSTGPNEKLFF
cdr3_nt: TGTGCCAGCAGCACAGGCCCGAATGAAAAACTGTTTTTT

v_call: TRBV5-4
clone_size: NA
d_call: TRBD2
j_call: TRBJ2-2
cdr3_aa: CASSLKGLENTGELFF
cdr3_nt: TGTGCCAGCAGCTTAAAGGGACTAGAGAACACCGGGGAGCTGTTTTTT

v_call: TRBV10-1
clone_size: NA
d_call: NA
j_call: TRBJ1-4
cdr3_aa: CASSEKANEKLFF
cdr3_nt: TGCGCCAGCAGTGAAAAGGCTAATGAAAAACTGTTTTTT

v_call: TRBV4-3
clone_size: NA
d_call: TRBD2
j_call: TRBJ2-2
cdr3_aa: CASSQASGVNTGELFF
cdr3_nt: TGCGCCAGCAGCCAAGCTAGCGGGGTAAACACCGGGGAGCTGTTTTTT

v_call: TRBV6-5
clone_size: few
d_call: NA
j_call: TRBJ2-2
cdr3_aa: CASDRRNTGELFF
cdr3_nt: TGTGCCAGCGACAGGCGGAACACCGGGGAGCTGTTTTTT

v_call: TRBV15
clone_size: NA
d_call: NA
j_call: TRBJ2-5
cdr3_aa: CATSRQIGETQYF
cdr3_nt: TGTGCCACCAGCAGACAGATTGGGGAGACCCAGTACTTC

v_call: TRBV9
clone_size: NA
d_call: TRBD1
j_call: TRBJ2-1
cdr3_aa: CASSVGLGKPGQGRSYNEQFF
cdr3_nt: TGTGCCAGCAGCGTAGGTCTCGGGAAGCCGGGACAGGGGAGGTCCTACAATGAGCAGTTCTTC

v_call: TRBV19
clone_size: few
d_call: TRBD1
j_call: TRBJ1-1
cdr3_aa: CASSMRTGDMNTEAFF
cdr3_nt: TGTGCCAGTAGTATGAGGACAGGGGACATGAACACTGAAGCTTTCTTT

v_call: TRBV19
clone_size: once
d_call: TRBD1
j_call: TRBJ2-2
cdr3_aa: CASRTDRGAGELFF
cdr3_nt: TGTGCCAGCAGGACCGACAGGGGCGCGGGGGAGCTGTTTTTT

v_call: TRBV5-4
clone_size: once
d_call: TRBD2
j_call: TRBJ2-3
cdr3_aa: CASSTPAGGATDTQYF
cdr3_nt: TGTGCCAGCAGCACCCCAGCGGGGGGGGCAACAGATACGCAGTATTTT

v_call: TRBV10-1
clone_size: NA
d_call: NA
j_call: TRBJ2-5
cdr3_aa: CASSYGGGIQETQYF
cdr3_nt: TGCGCCAGCAGTTACGGGGGTGGAATCCAAGAGACCCAGTACTTC

v_call: TRBV19
clone_size: NA
d_call: TRBD2
j_call: TRBJ2-3
cdr3_aa: CASSRPRIGLAGGSDTQYF
cdr3_nt: TGTGCCAGTAGCCGACCAAGAATCGGACTAGCGGGGGGATCAGATACGCAGTATTTT

v_call: TRBV18
clone_size: NA
d_call: TRBD1
j_call: TRBJ2-2
cdr3_aa: CASSSGTGYTGELFF
cdr3_nt: TGTGCCAGCTCGTCCGGGACAGGGTACACCGGGGAGCTGTTTTTT

v_call: TRBV30
clone_size: NA
d_call: TRBD1
j_call: TRBJ1-4
cdr3_aa: CAWRYRGREKLFF
cdr3_nt: TGTGCCTGGAGATACAGGGGTCGTGAAAAACTGTTTTTT

v_call: TRBV6-5
clone_size: NA
d_call: NA
j_call: TRBJ2-3
cdr3_aa: CASSYRRQGTDTQYF
cdr3_nt: TGTGCCAGCAGTTACCGGAGACAGGGCACAGATACGCAGTATTTT

v_call: TRBV7-2
clone_size: NA
d_call: NA
j_call: TRBJ1-2
cdr3_aa: CASSSRTAGGGYTF
cdr3_nt: TGTGCCAGCAGCTCCCGCACGGCTGGAGGTGGCTACACCTTC

v_call: TRBV19
clone_size: NA
d_call: TRBD1
j_call: TRBJ1-1
cdr3_aa: CASSLGTGTTMNTEAFF
cdr3_nt: TGTGCCAGTAGTCTAGGGACAGGGACCACCATGAACACTGAAGCTTTCTTT

v_call: TRBV5-1
clone_size: NA
d_call: NA
j_call: TRBJ1-1
cdr3_aa: CASSWGDGNTEAFF
cdr3_nt: TGCGCCAGCAGCTGGGGGGACGGGAACACTGAAGCTTTCTTT

v_call: TRBV7-8
clone_size: NA
d_call: TRBD2
j_call: TRBJ2-1
cdr3_aa: CASSSQEIGGGLFF
cdr3_nt: TGTGCCAGCAGCTCCCAGGAAATCGGGGGGGGACTGTTCTTC

v_call: TRBV11-2
clone_size: NA
d_call: NA
j_call: TRBJ2-5
cdr3_aa: CASSLLPITYQETQYF
cdr3_nt: TGTGCCAGCAGCTTACTACCCATAACGTACCAAGAGACCCAGTACTTC

v_call: TRBV27
clone_size: NA
d_call: NA
j_call: TRBJ1-6
cdr3_aa: CASSSPPGGDISNSPLHF
cdr3_nt: TGTGCCAGCAGTTCCCCGCCGGGGGGAGATATTTCTAATTCACCCCTCCACTTT

v_call: TRBV7-2
clone_size: NA
d_call: NA
j_call: TRBJ2-5
cdr3_aa: CASSLFRGGGETQYF
cdr3_nt: TGTGCCAGCAGCTTATTCAGGGGAGGAGGAGAGACCCAGTACTTC

v_call: TRBV24-1
clone_size: NA
d_call: NA
j_call: TRBJ1-2
cdr3_aa: CATSDPGSNYGYTF
cdr3_nt: TGTGCCACCAGTGACCCTGGCTCGAACTATGGCTACACCTTC

v_call: TRBV15
clone_size: NA
d_call: NA
j_call: TRBJ2-5
cdr3_aa: CATSREGYPLQETQYF
cdr3_nt: TGTGCCACCAGCAGAGAAGGGTACCCCCTCCAAGAGACCCAGTACTTC

v_call: TRBV11-2
clone_size: NA
d_call: NA
j_call: TRBJ1-1
cdr3_aa: CASSSMAGFKNTEAFF
cdr3_nt: TGTGCCAGCAGCTCTATGGCGGGGTTTAAGAACACTGAAGCTTTCTTT

v_call: TRBV30
clone_size: NA
d_call: NA
j_call: TRBJ1-4
cdr3_aa: CAWSFPTGTPEKLFF
cdr3_nt: TGTGCCTGGAGTTTTCCGACAGGCACCCCTGAAAAACTGTTTTTT

v_call: TRBV7-2
clone_size: NA
d_call: NA
j_call: TRBJ1-4
cdr3_aa: CASSFSLLATNEKLFF
cdr3_nt: TGTGCCAGCAGCTTTAGCCTCTTAGCAACTAATGAAAAACTGTTTTTT

v_call: TRBV3-1/TRBV3-2
clone_size: NA
d_call: TRBD2
j_call: TRBJ2-2
cdr3_aa: CASSQGAGLYTGELFF
cdr3_nt: TGTGCCAGCAGCCAAGGAGCGGGGCTCTACACCGGGGAGCTGTTTTTT

v_call: TRBV7-3
clone_size: NA
d_call: NA
j_call: TRBJ1-1
cdr3_aa: CASSLTGDTEAFF
cdr3_nt: TGTGCCAGCAGCTTAACGGGGGACACTGAAGCTTTCTTT

v_call: TRBV29-1
clone_size: NA
d_call: TRBD1
j_call: TRBJ2-3
cdr3_aa: CSVVGTGTGDTQYF
cdr3_nt: TGCAGCGTTGTAGGGACAGGGACAGGAGATACGCAGTATTTT

v_call: TRBV5-6
clone_size: once
d_call: TRBD1
j_call: TRBJ1-4
cdr3_aa: CASSRDRGDEKLFF
cdr3_nt: TGTGCCAGCAGCCGAGACAGGGGGGACGAAAAACTGTTTTTT